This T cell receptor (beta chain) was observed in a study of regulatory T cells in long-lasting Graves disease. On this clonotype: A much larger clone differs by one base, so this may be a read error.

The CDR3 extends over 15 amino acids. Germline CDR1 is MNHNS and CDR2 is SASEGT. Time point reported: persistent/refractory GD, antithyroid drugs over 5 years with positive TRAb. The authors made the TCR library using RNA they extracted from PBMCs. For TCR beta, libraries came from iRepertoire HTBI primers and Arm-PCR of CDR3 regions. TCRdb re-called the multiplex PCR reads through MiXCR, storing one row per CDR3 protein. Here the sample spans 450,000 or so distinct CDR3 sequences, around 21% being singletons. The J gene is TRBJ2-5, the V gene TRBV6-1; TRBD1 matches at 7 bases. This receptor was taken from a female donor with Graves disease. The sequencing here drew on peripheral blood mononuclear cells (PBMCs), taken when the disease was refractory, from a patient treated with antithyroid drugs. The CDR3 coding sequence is TGTGCCCGCAGTCCGCTGAATTTAGGGGGCGAGACCCAGTACTTC. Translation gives CARSPLNLGGETQYF.